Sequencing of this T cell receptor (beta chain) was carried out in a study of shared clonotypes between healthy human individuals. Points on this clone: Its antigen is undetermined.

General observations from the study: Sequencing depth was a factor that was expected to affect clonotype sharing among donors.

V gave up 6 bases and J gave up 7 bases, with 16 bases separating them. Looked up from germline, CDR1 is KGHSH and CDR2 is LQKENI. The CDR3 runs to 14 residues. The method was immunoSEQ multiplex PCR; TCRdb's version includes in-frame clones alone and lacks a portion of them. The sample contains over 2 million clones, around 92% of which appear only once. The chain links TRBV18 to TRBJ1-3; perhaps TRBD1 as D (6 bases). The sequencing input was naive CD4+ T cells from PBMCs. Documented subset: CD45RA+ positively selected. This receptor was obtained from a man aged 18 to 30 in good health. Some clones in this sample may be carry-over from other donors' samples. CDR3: CASSPRPDRNTIYF. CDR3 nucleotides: TGTGCCAGCTCTCCTCGGCCTGACAGGAACACCATATATTTT.